The rows below give T cell receptor beta chains drawn from one sample of a study of early T cells in non-severe SARS-CoV-2 infection. TCRdb reprocessed the 5' RACE reads with MiXCR, giving one entry per CDR3 protein. The sample holds fewer than 35,000 distinct CDR3 sequences; around 5% are singletons and the top ten take around an eighth. Material for sequencing was whole blood. The receptors shown here come from an adult who was a healthcare worker with PCR-confirmed SARS-CoV-2 infection or an uninfected control (not recorded which). Both conserved end residues are part of each CDR3. D genes are given only for firm matches. Part of the rows lack a size; the others show once, few, many or a class for expanded clones.

>TRBJ2-1|14|TRBV7-3|NA|many
TGTGCCAGCAGCCTACTAGGACTTGGGAATGAGCAGTTCTTC
CASSLLGLGNEQFF
>TRBJ2-6|17|TRBV6-1|NA|NA
TGTGCCAGCAGTGTGGACAGCATACTTACTGGGGCCAACGTCCTGACTTTC
CASSVDSILTGANVLTF
>TRBJ1-2|13|TRBV12-3/TRBV12-4|NA|many
TGTGCCAGCAGTTCCGGGCAGAACCGCGGCTACACCTTC
CASSSGQNRGYTF
>TRBJ2-5|14|TRBV6-6|NA|many
TGTGCCAGCAGTTACGTTCCCAGTAGGGAGACCCAGTACTTC
CASSYVPSRETQYF
>TRBJ2-3|20|TRBV13|NA|many
TGTGCCAGCAGCTTATTAGCGCGGAGGGACGGCAGGTCTAGCACAGATACGCAGTATTTT
CASSLLARRDGRSSTDTQYF
>TRBJ1-1|13|TRBV2|NA|few
TGTGCCAGCATCGGCTTTAAGAACACTGAAGCTTTCTTT
CASIGFKNTEAFF
>TRBJ2-5|11|TRBV28|NA|many
TGTGCCAGCAGTGCCAAAGAGACCCAGTACTTC
CASSAKETQYF
>TRBJ1-2|15|TRBV7-2|NA|many
TGTGCCAGCACTAAACCCCAGGAGGCGTCGGGTGGCTACACCTTC
CASTKPQEASGGYTF
>TRBJ2-7|12|TRBV11-1|NA|few
TGTGCCAGCAGCTTTCAGGAACACGAGCAGTACTTC
CASSFQEHEQYF
>TRBJ2-1|12|TRBV11-2|TRBD2|few
TGTGCCAGCAGCTACATCGCGGGGGGGCAGTTCTTC
CASSYIAGGQFF
>TRBJ2-3|15|TRBV6-1|TRBD1|many
TGTGCCAGCAGTGAAGTAACGACAGGGGCAGATACGCAGTATTTT
CASSEVTTGADTQYF
>TRBJ2-7|13|TRBV7-2|TRBD1|many
TGTGCCAGCAGTCGACAGGGGTGGTACGAGCAGTACTTC
CASSRQGWYEQYF
>TRBJ1-5|14|TRBV28|TRBD1|many
TGTGCCAGCAGCCCTTGGGGACAGGATCAGCCCCAGCATTTT
CASSPWGQDQPQHF
>TRBJ2-3|16|TRBV7-6|NA|few
TGTGCCAGCAGCCCTGCCGAAGCCCTACCCACAGATACGCAGTATTTT
CASSPAEALPTDTQYF
>TRBJ2-5|14|TRBV7-3|NA|few
TGTGCCAGCAGCTTAGGCGCCGGACGGGAGACCCAGTACTTC
CASSLGAGRETQYF
>TRBJ2-3|15|TRBV24-1|NA|NA
TGTGCCACCAGTGATTCGCGTGGAGCCCCAGATACGCAGTATTTT
CATSDSRGAPDTQYF
>TRBJ2-1|14|TRBV6-4|NA|large
TGTGCCAGCAGTGAATCGGAGCGTAGGAATGAGCAGTTCTTC
CASSESERRNEQFF
>TRBJ1-3|15|TRBV10-3|NA|NA
TGTGCCATCAGTGAGAACCCGCGCTCTGGAAACACCATATATTTT
CAISENPRSGNTIYF
>TRBJ2-3|15|TRBV12-3/TRBV12-4|NA|few
TGTGCCAGCAGTTTGGGGGACTTCATCACAGATACGCAGTATTTT
CASSLGDFITDTQYF
>TRBJ1-4|14|TRBV28|NA|many
TGTGCCAGCCTGGACGGAGCAACTAATGAAAAACTGTTTTTT
CASLDGATNEKLFF
>TRBJ2-1|16|TRBV15|NA|few
TGTGCCACCAGCATCGACAGGCTACGCTCCTACAATGAGCAGTTCTTC
CATSIDRLRSYNEQFF
>TRBJ1-5|15|TRBV5-1|NA|many
TGCGCCAGCAGCTTGGCGGGGGGGAAGGATCAGCCCCAGCATTTT
CASSLAGGKDQPQHF
>TRBJ2-3|15|TRBV24-1|TRBD1|few
TGTGCCACCAGTGATCCGGGACAGGGGATAGATACGCAGTATTTT
CATSDPGQGIDTQYF
>TRBJ2-1|14|TRBV9|NA|many
TGTGCCAGCAGCGCAAAGGGGACTCGGAATGAGCAGTTCTTC
CASSAKGTRNEQFF
>TRBJ1-1|15|TRBV12-3/TRBV12-4|NA|many
TGTGCCAGCAGTTTTAATCAGTACATGAACACTGAAGCTTTCTTT
CASSFNQYMNTEAFF
>TRBJ2-7|14|TRBV10-3|NA|many
TGTGCCACTTCGACACCGGGACTTCCCTACGAGCAGTACTTC
CATSTPGLPYEQYF
>TRBJ1-2|14|TRBV6-5|TRBD1|many
TGTGCCAGCAGTTCACAGGGGGCAGGCTATGGCTACACCTTC
CASSSQGAGYGYTF
>TRBJ1-1|15|TRBV12-3/TRBV12-4|NA|many
TGTGCCAGCAGTTTATTGGGGAACATGAACACTGAAGCTTTCTTT
CASSLLGNMNTEAFF
>TRBJ2-3|14|TRBV20-1|NA|many
TGCAGTGCTAGAGCGGGGGCTGAGTCAGATACGCAGTATTTT
CSARAGAESDTQYF
>TRBJ2-1|13|TRBV29-1|NA|few
TGCAGCGTTGAAGGCCCGGGGGCGGGTGAGCAGTTCTTC
CSVEGPGAGEQFF
>TRBJ1-5|15|TRBV15|NA|many
TGTGCCACCAGCAGAGCCGGTTCCGGCAATCAGCCCCAGCATTTT
CATSRAGSGNQPQHF
>TRBJ2-2|13|TRBV29-1|NA|many
TGCAGCGTTGATCAGGGGTACACCGGGGAGCTGTTTTTT
CSVDQGYTGELFF
>TRBJ1-6|17|TRBV9|NA|few
TGTGCCAGCAGCGTAGGGGTCACCAGCTCCTATAATTCACCCCTCCACTTT
CASSVGVTSSYNSPLHF
>TRBJ2-1|14|TRBV6-1|NA|many
TGTGCCAGCAGTTTCCAGAACAGGGCGGGGGAGCAGTTCTTC
CASSFQNRAGEQFF
>TRBJ1-1|17|TRBV29-1|TRBD1|few
TGCAGCGTTGAAAACTATTTGGGACAGGGGGCGGACACTGAAGCTTTCTTT
CSVENYLGQGADTEAFF
>TRBJ2-5|14|TRBV7-9|NA|few
TGTGCCAGCAGCTTAAGGTCCAGGGAAGAGACCCAGTACTTC
CASSLRSREETQYF
>TRBJ2-7|13|TRBV10-3|NA|few
TGTGCCATCAGTAAGGACCGGACGCACGAGCAGTACTTC
CAISKDRTHEQYF
>TRBJ2-3|16|TRBV12-3/TRBV12-4|TRBD2|NA
TGTGCCAGCAGGAAGACTAGCGGGGGTGGCTCAGATACGCAGTATTTT
CASRKTSGGGSDTQYF
>TRBJ1-3|14|TRBV6-5|NA|few
TGTGCCAGCAGTAGGGACCCCGCTGGAAACACCATATATTTT
CASSRDPAGNTIYF
>TRBJ2-1|19|TRBV7-6|TRBD2|NA
TGTGCCAGCAGCACCCGCCACGCGACTAGCGGGGGATTATACAATGAGCAGTTCTTC
CASSTRHATSGGLYNEQFF
>TRBJ2-7|14|TRBV28|NA|NA
TGTGCCAGCAGTAAGGGGGGGATGATCTACGAGCAGTACTTC
CASSKGGMIYEQYF
>TRBJ1-1|13|TRBV6-2/TRBV6-3|NA|NA
TGTGCCAGCAGCCGGGGAGGACACGCTGAAGCTTTCTTT
CASSRGGHAEAFF
>TRBJ1-2|16|TRBV3-1|NA|NA
TGTGCCAGCAGCCCCATGGGTACGGCTATCGGGTATGGCTACACCTTC
CASSPMGTAIGYGYTF
>TRBJ2-1|17|TRBV11-2|TRBD2|many
TGTGCCAGCAGCCTGACTAGCGGGGGCCCTACCTACAATGAGCAGTTCTTC
CASSLTSGGPTYNEQFF
>TRBJ1-2|13|TRBV5-1|NA|many
TGCGCCAGCAGCTTGGAGGCGGCCTATGGCTACACCTTC
CASSLEAAYGYTF
>TRBJ1-2|13|TRBV10-3|NA|many
TGTGCCATCACCTCGGACCGCGGCTATGGCTACACCTTC
CAITSDRGYGYTF
>TRBJ2-7|14|TRBV3-1|NA|few
TGTGCCAGCAGCCAAGATGCGCGGGTGGGCGAGCAGTACTTC
CASSQDARVGEQYF
>TRBJ1-4|14|TRBV12-3/TRBV12-4|TRBD1|few
TGTGCCAGCACCGGGACAGGCGGAAATGAAAAACTGTTTTTT
CASTGTGGNEKLFF
>TRBJ2-3|13|TRBV11-2|TRBD1|NA
TGTGCCAGCAGCCCAGACAGGGAAGGTACGCAGTATTTT
CASSPDREGTQYF
>TRBJ2-1|11|TRBV10-1|NA|medium-sized
TGCGCCAGCAGGGACCACAATGAGCAGTTCTTC
CASRDHNEQFF
>TRBJ2-7|11|TRBV28|NA|NA
TGTGCCGCGGGACACCTCTACGAGCAGTACTTC
CAAGHLYEQYF
>TRBJ2-1|13|TRBV28|TRBD2|many
TGTGCCAGCATCTCCCCCGCGGGGGGGGAGCAGTTCTTC
CASISPAGGEQFF
>TRBJ1-1|15|TRBV3-1|NA|many
TGTGCCAGCAGCCAAGATTGGGGCCAAGGGAATGAAGCTTTCTTT
CASSQDWGQGNEAFF